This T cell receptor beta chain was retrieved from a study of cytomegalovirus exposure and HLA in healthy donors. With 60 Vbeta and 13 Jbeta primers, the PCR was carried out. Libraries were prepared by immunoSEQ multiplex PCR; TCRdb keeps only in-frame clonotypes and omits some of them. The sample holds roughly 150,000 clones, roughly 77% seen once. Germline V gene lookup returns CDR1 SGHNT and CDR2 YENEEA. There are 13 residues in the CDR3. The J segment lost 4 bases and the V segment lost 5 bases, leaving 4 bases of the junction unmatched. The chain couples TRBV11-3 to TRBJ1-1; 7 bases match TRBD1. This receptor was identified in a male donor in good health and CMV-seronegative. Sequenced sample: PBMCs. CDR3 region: CASSDRDSTEAFF. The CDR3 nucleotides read TGTGCCAGCAGCGACCGGGACAGCACTGAAGCTTTCTTT.